A single sample gave rise to the 13 T cell receptor beta chains below, sequenced in a study of T cell repertoires in cytomegalovirus infection. Via MiXCR, TCRdb re-called the reads, giving one row per CDR3 protein. The data show about 340,000 distinct CDR3 sequences, with 25% to 30% seen just once and roughly 20% held by the top ten. No antigens are known for them. Specimen: cultured PBMCs, collected from culture after CMV antigen stimulation. The receptor set was obtained from a human donor in good health (CMV status not recorded). Some clones in this sample may be carry-over from other donors' samples.

The chain's CDR3 is CATSTTGELNQPQHF. The CDR3 coding sequence is TGTGCCACCAGCACCACAGGGGAACTCAATCAGCCCCAGCATTTT. The V gene is TRBV15, the J gene TRBJ1-5; TRBD1 matches at 7 bases. Germline trimming cut 4 bases from V and 3 bases from J; bases unmatched to any gene: 6. Germline assignment: CDR1 LNHNV and CDR2 YYDKDF (reference sequence). This CDR3 spans 15 amino acids.

The chain links TRBV19 to TRBJ2-1, with D unclear. This CDR3 contains 13 residues. With 7 bases removed from V and 1 base from J, the gap between germline ends came to 8 bases. Germline loops: CDR1 LNHDA, CDR2 SQIVND (reference sequence). The CDR3 reads CASTPGSYNEQFF. Written as DNA, the CDR3 is TGTGCCAGTACCCCGGGTTCCTACAATGAGCAGTTCTTC.

V usage is TRBV6-5 and J usage is TRBJ2-7; D not resolved. CDR1 and CDR2 (germline): MNHEY, SVGAGI. This CDR3 is built from 15 residues. The V end was cut by 0 bases, the J end by 5 bases, with 14 bases between. Here the CDR3 reads CASSYSSLRNNEQYF. In DNA, the CDR3 is TGTGCCAGCAGTTACTCGAGCCTTCGTAACAACGAGCAGTACTTC.

This clonotype occurred many times. The rearrangement joins TRBV7-2 to TRBJ2-7, with unresolved D. The CDR3 runs 12 residues. V was cut by 5 bases and J by 0 bases, with 5 bases left in between. Germline loops: CDR1 SGHTA, CDR2 FQGNSA. The CDR3 protein is CASSLTSYEQYF. The CDR3, as DNA: TGTGCCAGCAGCCTAACCTCCTACGAGCAGTACTTC. Combining the CDR3 with reference TRBV7-2 and TRBJ2-7 gives the whole variable domain GAGVSQSPSNKVTEKGKDVELRCDPISGHTALYWYRQSLGQGLEFLIYFQGNSAPDKSGLPSDRFSAERTGGSVSTLTIQRTQQEDSAVYLCASSLTSYEQYFGPGTRLTVT.

This clonotype was picked up a small number of times. The chain recombines TRBV7-8 with TRBJ2-5, with D unclear. This CDR3 is built from 14 residues. With 5 bases removed from V and 4 bases from J, the gap between germline ends came to 14 bases. CDR1 is SGHVS and CDR2 is FQNEAQ in the germline V gene. The CDR3 bases are TGTGCCAGCAGCCCGCGCGTAGTACGAGAGACCCAGTACTTC. It is translated as CASSPRVVRETQYF.

The CDR3 coding sequence is TGTGCCAGCACCGCGGAACTAGCTAACTATGGCTACACCTTC. Protein sequence: CASTAELANYGYTF. The rearrangement links TRBV6-6 to TRBJ1-2, with D unresolved. This CDR3 contains 14 residues. V lost 7 bases and J lost 0, with 12 bases in between. The germline CDR1 and CDR2 sequences are MNHNY and SVGAGI (reference sequence).

The rearrangement uses TRBV28 and TRBJ1-3; TRBD1 might be the D (6 bases). CDR1 and CDR2 (germline): MDHEN, SYDVKM. The CDR3 loop spans 14 amino acids. The ends were cut back, 2 bases at V and 7 bases at J, with 12 bases in the middle. The CDR3 DNA follows: TGTGCCAGCAGTTTAACAGGGAGCCGGAACACCATATATTTT. Amino acids: CASSLTGSRNTIYF.

This chain uses TRBV30 with TRBJ2-2; no firm D call. The CDR3 is 13 residues long. In germline, CDR1 is GTSNPN, CDR2 SVGIG (reference sequence). Trimming shortened V by 3 bases and J by 8 bases, and 13 bases separated the two germline ends. The CDR3 loop is CAWSRVSRGELFF. The CDR3 nucleotides read TGTGCCTGGAGCCGGGTCTCACGGGGGGAGCTGTTTTTT.

The gene calls are TRBV7-2 and TRBJ1-4; possible D gene TRBD1, 5 bases. The CDR3 is 17 amino acids. Trimming cost V 2 bases and J 0 bases, with 13 bases left between them. Germline values: CDR1 SGHTA, CDR2 FQGNSA. The CDR3 protein is CASSLTGLGATNEKLFF. In nucleotides, the CDR3 is TGTGCCAGCAGCTTAACCGGGCTAGGGGCAACTAATGAAAAACTGTTTTTT.

V gene TRBV11-1 combines with J gene TRBJ2-7, with a possible D match to TRBD1 (5 bases). This CDR3 spans 15 amino acids. CDR1 SGHAT and CDR2 FQDESV come from the germline V gene (reference sequence). Trimming shortened V by 2 bases and J by 3 bases, and 14 bases separated the two germline ends. The CDR3 region has the DNA TGTGCCAGCAGCTTAAGGGCCCAGGGCTTCTACGAGCAGTACTTC. Protein: CASSLRAQGFYEQYF. The full variable domain, its missing parts supplied by reference TRBV11-1 and TRBJ2-7, is EAEVAQSPRYKITEKSQAVAFWCDPISGHATLYWYRQILGQGPELLVQFQDESVVDDSQLPKDRFSAERLKGVDSTLKIQPAELGDSAMYLCASSLRAQGFYEQYFGPGTRLTVT.

This clonotype has just one count. J is TRBJ1-2 and V is TRBV27; 8 bases fit TRBD1. The junction had 8 bases not matched to a gene; V was cut back by 4 bases and J by 4 bases. The CDR3 extends over 15 amino acids. Germline CDR1 reads MNHEY; CDR2 reads SMNVEV (reference sequence). The CDR3 sequence: CASSYNGQGSYGYTF. The DNA for the CDR3 is TGTGCCAGCAGTTACAACGGACAGGGCTCCTATGGCTACACCTTC.

This clonotype was counted a few times. This chain uses TRBV18 with TRBJ1-2, with a weak D call TRBD1 (6 bases). There are 16 residues in the CDR3. With 3 bases removed from V and 6 bases from J, the gap between germline ends came to 20 bases. Germline V gene data show CDR1 as KGHSH and CDR2 as LQKENI. CDR3 sequence: CASSPPDTGASNGYTF. CDR3 bases: TGTGCCAGCTCACCCCCCGACACGGGGGCAAGTAATGGCTACACCTTC.

This clonotype has a handful of counts. The rearrangement links TRBV7-2 to TRBJ2-5; perhaps TRBD2 as D (6 bases). The CDR3 is 15 residues long. In germline, CDR1 is SGHTA, CDR2 FQGNSA. The V end was cut by 3 bases, the J end by 5 bases, with 16 bases between. DNA of the CDR3: TGTGCCAGCAGCTTTTCCAGACTAGTGCGCGAGACCCAGTACTTC. Its protein product is CASSFSRLVRETQYF.